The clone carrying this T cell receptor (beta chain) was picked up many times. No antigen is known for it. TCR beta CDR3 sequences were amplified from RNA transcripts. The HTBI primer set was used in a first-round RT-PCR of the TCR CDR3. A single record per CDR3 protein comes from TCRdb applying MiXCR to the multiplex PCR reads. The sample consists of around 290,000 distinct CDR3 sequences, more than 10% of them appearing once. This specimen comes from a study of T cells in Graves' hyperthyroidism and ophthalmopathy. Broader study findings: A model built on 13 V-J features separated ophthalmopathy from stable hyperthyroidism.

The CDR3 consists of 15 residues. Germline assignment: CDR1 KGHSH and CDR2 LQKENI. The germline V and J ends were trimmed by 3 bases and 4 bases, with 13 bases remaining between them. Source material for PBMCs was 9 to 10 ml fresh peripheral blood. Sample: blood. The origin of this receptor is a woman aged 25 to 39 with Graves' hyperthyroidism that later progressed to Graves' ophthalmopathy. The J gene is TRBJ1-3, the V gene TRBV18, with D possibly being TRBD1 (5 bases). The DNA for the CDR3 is TGTGCCAGCTCACCCGTGGGGGAAGCAGGAAACACCATATATTTT. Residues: CASSPVGEAGNTIYF. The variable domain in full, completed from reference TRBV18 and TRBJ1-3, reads NAGVMQNPRHLVRRRGQEARLRCSPMKGHSHVYWYRQLPEEGLKFMVYLQKENIIDESGMPKERFSAEFPKEGPSILRIQQVVRGDSAAYFCASSPVGEAGNTIYFGEGSWLTVV.